Reported below is one T cell receptor (beta chain). Its antigen is as yet unknown. The CDR3 sequence is 15 residues long. V dropped 3 bases and J dropped 0 bases, with 11 bases sitting between them. Looked up from germline, CDR1 is SNHLY and CDR2 is FYNNEI. The sample comes from a study of post-analysis software for immune sequencing data. Findings and caveats of the study: Significantly lower normalized Chao1 diversity was found in patients with multiple sclerosis relative to controls. Controls showed lower frequencies than patients for five TRBV segments, and TRBV5-6, TRBV5-1 and TRBV20-1 were among these. The authors found that F measure strongly co-clustered same-batch samples.

The authors incorporated unique molecular identifiers into the TCR beta cDNA libraries. Each CDR3 protein gets one entry after TCRdb re-called the PCR reads with MiXCR. The sample yields roughly 800,000 distinct CDR3 sequences, more than 45% seen once. The chain employs TRBV2 and TRBJ1-2; D gene unclear. The sequence derives from a girl aged 10-17 years with multiple sclerosis. What was sequenced was blood. CDR3 DNA: TGTGCCAGCAGTGATTCGGGCCAGTCTAACTATGGCTACACCTTC. Residues: CASSDSGQSNYGYTF.